The rows below give T cell receptor beta chains drawn from one sample of a study of cytomegalovirus exposure and HLA in healthy donors. The protocol was immunoSEQ multiplex PCR, while the TCRdb copy is restricted to in-frame clones and leaves out a portion. The table has roughly 80,000 clones, 90% to 95% seen once; the top ten hold 0.55% to 0.75%. The specimen was PBMCs. The receptors stem from a man younger than 35 in good health and CMV-seronegative. Each CDR3 is given with its conserved first and last residue. The order of the fields is J gene, V gene, clone size, D gene, CDR3 protein, CDR3 DNA. The D gene is left open where the match is weak. Not all rows give a size; the values are once, few, many and, for expanded clones, a class.

>TRBJ2-1|TRBV5-1|-|-
CASSFPGSSLPEQFF
TGCGCCAGCAGCTTCCCCGGGTCCTCATTGCCTGAGCAGTTCTTC
>TRBJ1-5|TRBV7-2|-|-
CASREQGGQPQHF
TGTGCCAGCAGGGAACAGGGTGGGCAGCCCCAGCATTTT
>TRBJ2-1|TRBV9|-|TRBD2
CASSQTPRGGGAWDNEQFF
TGTGCCAGCAGCCAAACCCCCCGGGGCGGGGGGGCCTGGGACAATGAGCAGTTCTTC
>TRBJ2-1|TRBV19|-|TRBD2
CASSILAGVENEQFF
TGTGCCAGTAGTATACTAGCGGGAGTGGAAAATGAGCAGTTCTTC
>TRBJ2-1|TRBV2|few|TRBD2
CASRRNRGRTSDIEQFF
TGTGCCAGCAGAAGGAACAGGGGAAGGACTAGCGATATTGAGCAGTTCTTC
>TRBJ1-5|TRBV19|-|-
CASIGPRGQPQHF
TGTGCCAGTATAGGCCCACGGGGTCAGCCCCAGCATTTT
>TRBJ1-6|TRBV30|-|-
CAWDDSNSPLHF
TGTGCCTGGGACGACAGTAATTCACCCCTCCACTTT
>TRBJ2-7|TRBV11-2|once|TRBD2
CASSSLGLAGRSSYEQYF
TGTGCCAGCAGCTCGCTGGGGCTAGCGGGAAGGAGCTCCTACGAGCAGTACTTC
>TRBJ1-5|TRBV18|-|TRBD1
CASSGQGAQPQHF
TGTGCCAGCTCGGGGCAGGGGGCACAGCCCCAGCATTTT
>TRBJ2-1|TRBV4-2|-|TRBD2
CASSQDTSGSYNEQFF
TGTGCCAGCAGCCAAGATACTAGCGGGAGTTACAATGAGCAGTTCTTC
>TRBJ2-3|TRBV30|-|-
CAWSVDDGEIRTDTQYF
TGTGCCTGGAGTGTAGACGACGGGGAAATTAGGACAGATACGCAGTATTTT
>TRBJ2-1|TRBV5-4|-|TRBD2
CASSLDVGTTHNEQFF
TGTGCCAGCAGCCTGGACGTCGGGACTACGCACAATGAGCAGTTCTTC
>TRBJ1-1|TRBV11-3|-|-
CASSLGRKGEAFF
TGTGCCAGCAGCTTAGGGCGGAAAGGAGAAGCTTTCTTT
>TRBJ1-1|TRBV6-5|-|-
CASSYLGGIRGEAFF
TGTGCCAGCAGTTACTTGGGCGGGATTAGGGGTGAAGCTTTCTTT
>TRBJ2-2|TRBV4-1|-|TRBD2
CASSQPVRVAGDNTGELFF
TGCGCCAGCAGCCAACCTGTCCGGGTGGCGGGGGACAACACCGGGGAGCTGTTTTTT
>TRBJ2-1|TRBV19|once|TRBD1
CASIPTRQGAIDEQFF
TGTGCCAGTATCCCTACTCGACAGGGGGCTATTGATGAGCAGTTCTTC
>TRBJ1-1|TRBV5-1|-|-
CASSLSGGVPEAFF
TGCGCCAGCAGCTTGTCGGGCGGGGTCCCTGAAGCTTTCTTT
>TRBJ1-2|TRBV13|-|TRBD1
CASSSGTGQGYTF
TGTGCCAGCAGTTCCGGGACAGGGCAAGGCTACACCTTC
>TRBJ2-3|TRBV11-2|-|-
CASSFDFTDTQYF
TGTGCCAGCAGCTTCGACTTCACAGATACGCAGTATTTT
>TRBJ1-1|TRBV12-5|once|-
CASGLRGAPTEAFF
TGTGCTAGTGGTCTCCGGGGGGCCCCTACTGAAGCTTTCTTT
>TRBJ2-7|TRBV10-3|-|TRBD1
CASMGQVSYEQYF
TGTGCCAGCATGGGACAGGTCTCCTACGAGCAGTACTTC
>TRBJ2-2|TRBV30|once|-
CAWSFLFPNTGELFF
TGTGCCTGGAGTTTCCTTTTCCCGAACACCGGGGAGCTGTTTTTT
>TRBJ1-2|TRBV12-2|-|-
CASRQAAGAGYTF
TGTGCAAGTCGCCAAGCGGCAGGGGCTGGCTACACCTTC
>TRBJ2-3|TRBV6-6|-|TRBD2
CASTPRTSGSTDTQYF
TGTGCCAGCACCCCGCGGACTAGCGGTAGCACAGATACGCAGTATTTT
>TRBJ1-2|TRBV5-1|-|TRBD1
CASRLRDRGGYGYTF
TGCGCCAGCAGATTAAGGGACAGGGGTGGCTATGGCTACACCTTC
>TRBJ2-1|TRBV5-1|once|TRBD2
CASSLLAGGPLSNEQFF
TGCGCCAGCAGCTTGTTAGCGGGGGGGCCGTTAAGCAATGAGCAGTTCTTC
>TRBJ1-1|TRBV4-2|-|-
CASSRGTAENTEAFF
TGTGCCAGCAGCCGCGGGACGGCGGAGAACACTGAAGCTTTCTTT
>TRBJ1-4|TRBV4-1|once|-
CASSLGLSEKLFF
TGCGCCAGCAGTCTCGGACTGTCGGAAAAACTGTTTTTT
>TRBJ2-2|TRBV10-3|-|TRBD2
CAIRATSGGGTGELFF
TGTGCCATCAGGGCTACTAGCGGGGGTGGCACCGGGGAGCTGTTTTTT
>TRBJ2-7|TRBV10-3|-|TRBD1
CAIRQGTGGNYEQYF
TGTGCCATCAGGCAGGGGACAGGGGGTAACTACGAGCAGTACTTC
>TRBJ2-3|TRBV25-1|-|TRBD1
CASSLPGTVNTDTQYF
TGTGCCAGCTCCCTTCCCGGGACAGTGAATACAGATACGCAGTATTTT
>TRBJ2-3|TRBV11-2|-|-
CASSTTRGVTDTQYF
TGTGCCAGCAGCACGACCCGGGGAGTCACAGATACGCAGTATTTT
>TRBJ1-2|TRBV27|-|-
CASSSGGSIYGYTF
TGTGCCAGCAGTTCTGGAGGCAGCATCTATGGCTACACCTTC
>TRBJ2-5|TRBV5-4|-|-
CASSLAGRETQYF
TGTGCCAGCAGCTTGGCAGGGAGGGAGACCCAGTACTTC
>TRBJ2-4|TRBV5-6|-|-
CASSLGRAKNIQYF
TGTGCCAGCAGCTTGGGCAGGGCCAAAAACATTCAGTACTTC
>TRBJ2-7|TRBV2|few|-
CASKRGVAYEQYF
TGTGCCAGCAAAAGGGGTGTGGCCTACGAGCAGTACTTC
>TRBJ1-5|TRBV10-3|-|TRBD1
CAISESPHDRGTNQPQHF
TGTGCCATCAGTGAGTCGCCACACGACAGGGGAACGAATCAGCCCCAGCATTTT
>TRBJ2-2|TRBV7-3|-|TRBD1
CASSRQGNTGELFF
TGTGCCAGCAGCCGACAGGGCAACACCGGGGAGCTGTTTTTT
>TRBJ1-2|TRBV7-2|-|-
CASSFITDYGYTF
TGTGCCAGCAGCTTTATTACGGACTATGGCTACACCTTC
>TRBJ1-2|TRBV6-5|-|-
CAILSMEYTF
TGTGCCATCCTCTCTATGGAGTACACCTTC
>TRBJ2-1|TRBV29-1|-|TRBD2
CSGGLAEYNEQFF
TGCAGCGGGGGACTAGCGGAATACAATGAGCAGTTCTTC
>TRBJ1-5|TRBV5-5|-|-
CASRGDQQPQHF
TGTGCCAGCAGAGGAGACCAACAGCCCCAGCATTTT
>TRBJ1-3|TRBV5-1|-|-
CASSLEAGSGNTIYF
TGCGCCAGCAGCTTGGAGGCAGGGTCTGGAAACACCATATATTTT
>TRBJ1-1|TRBV11-2|-|TRBD1
CASSFGGGNEAFF
TGTGCCAGCAGCTTTGGAGGGGGCAATGAAGCTTTCTTT
>TRBJ2-7|TRBV7-8|once|-
CASTPQAGDSYEQYF
TGTGCCAGCACCCCGCAAGCAGGGGACTCCTACGAGCAGTACTTC
>TRBJ2-2|TRBV2|-|TRBD2
CASSVIGGGAGELFF
TGTGCCAGCAGCGTTATCGGGGGAGGGGCTGGGGAGCTGTTTTTT
>TRBJ2-5|TRBV19|once|-
CASSIVGGRETQYF
TGTGCCAGTAGTATTGTCGGGGGTCGGGAGACCCAGTACTTC
>TRBJ2-7|TRBV4-1|-|TRBD2
CASSHPSGGSYEQYF
TGCGCCAGCAGCCACCCTAGCGGGGGATCCTACGAGCAGTACTTC
>TRBJ1-6|TRBV2|-|-
CASREDRRSSYNSPLHF
TGTGCCAGCAGGGAGGACCGTAGGAGCTCCTATAATTCACCCCTCCACTTT
>TRBJ1-5|TRBV5-1|once|-
CASSLEGGTQPQHF
TGCGCCAGCAGCTTGGAGGGAGGAACTCAGCCCCAGCATTTT
>TRBJ2-1|TRBV27|-|-
CASSLRPDSSYNEQFF
TGTGCCAGCAGTTTACGGCCCGACAGCTCCTACAATGAGCAGTTCTTC
>TRBJ2-3|TRBV5-1|-|-
CASSLAGTTDTQYF
TGCGCCAGCAGCTTGGCCGGGACTACAGATACGCAGTATTTT
>TRBJ1-2|TRBV4-3|-|TRBD1
CASSQQPQGARVYGYTF
TGCGCCAGCAGCCAACAACCACAGGGGGCGCGTGTCTATGGCTACACCTTC
>TRBJ2-7|TRBV7-2|-|TRBD1
CASSLMGQGFYEQYF
TGTGCCAGCAGCTTAATGGGACAGGGGTTCTACGAGCAGTACTTC